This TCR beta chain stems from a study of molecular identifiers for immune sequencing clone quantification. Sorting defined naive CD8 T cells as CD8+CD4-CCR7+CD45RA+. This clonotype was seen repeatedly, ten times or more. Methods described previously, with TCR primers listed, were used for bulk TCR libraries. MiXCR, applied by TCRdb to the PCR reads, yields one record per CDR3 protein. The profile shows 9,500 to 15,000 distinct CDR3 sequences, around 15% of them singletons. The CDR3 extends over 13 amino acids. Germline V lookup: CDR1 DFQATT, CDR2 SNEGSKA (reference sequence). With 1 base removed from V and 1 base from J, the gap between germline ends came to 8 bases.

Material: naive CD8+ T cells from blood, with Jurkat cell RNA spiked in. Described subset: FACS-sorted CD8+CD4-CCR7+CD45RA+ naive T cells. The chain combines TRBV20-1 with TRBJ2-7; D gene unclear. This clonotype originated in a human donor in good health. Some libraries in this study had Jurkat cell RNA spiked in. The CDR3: CSARGAQSYEQYF. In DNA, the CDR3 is TGCAGTGCTAGAGGCGCGCAGTCCTACGAGCAGTACTTC.